A selection of T cell receptor beta chains follows, all from one sample in a study of CD8 T cells in ankylosing spondylitis. TCRdb fed the 5' RACE reads into MiXCR, producing one record per CDR3 protein. The data show 150,000 to 200,000 distinct CDR3 sequences, around 10% seen once. Sequenced material: blood, either unsorted or a sorted T cell fraction (not recorded which). Receptor source: a male donor with ankylosing spondylitis or in good health (not recorded which). Each CDR3 is given with its conserved first and last residue. Fields, in order: CDR3 DNA, CDR3 protein, J gene, D gene, V gene, clone size. The D gene is left open where the match is weak. For some rows the clone size is stated as once, few or many, or as a class when expanded; others skip it.

cdr3_nt: TGCGCCAGCAGGGAAAGGGGACAGACTATGAACACTGAAGCTTTCTTT; cdr3_aa: CASRERGQTMNTEAFF; j_call: TRBJ1-1; d_call: TRBD1; v_call: TRBV5-1; clone_size: many
cdr3_nt: TGCAGTGCTACAGGGGGTAATCAGCCCCAGCATTTT; cdr3_aa: CSATGGNQPQHF; j_call: TRBJ1-5; d_call: TRBD1; v_call: TRBV20-1; clone_size: many
cdr3_nt: TGCGCCAGCAGCTCACAAGGTAGCAACGAGCAGTACTTC; cdr3_aa: CASSSQGSNEQYF; j_call: TRBJ2-7; d_call: NA; v_call: TRBV5-1; clone_size: many
cdr3_nt: TGCAGTGCTAGAGGCGCCGGGACACGGAACACTGAAGCTTTCTTT; cdr3_aa: CSARGAGTRNTEAFF; j_call: TRBJ1-1; d_call: NA; v_call: TRBV20-1; clone_size: many
cdr3_nt: TGTGCCAGCAGTGAGGACTTAGACAGCTTCAGGAAGCAGTTCTTC; cdr3_aa: CASSEDLDSFRKQFF; j_call: TRBJ2-1; d_call: NA; v_call: TRBV2; clone_size: many
cdr3_nt: TGCGCCAGCAGCCAAGGGGCTAGTTTAACCTACGAGCAGTACTTC; cdr3_aa: CASSQGASLTYEQYF; j_call: TRBJ2-7; d_call: NA; v_call: TRBV4-3; clone_size: NA
cdr3_nt: TGTGCCAGCAGTTTTTATGGAGAGACCCAGTACTTC; cdr3_aa: CASSFYGETQYF; j_call: TRBJ2-5; d_call: NA; v_call: TRBV27; clone_size: NA
cdr3_nt: TGTGCCTGGAAGACGGCGGCCCGCACCTACGAGCAGTACTTC; cdr3_aa: CAWKTAARTYEQYF; j_call: TRBJ2-7; d_call: NA; v_call: TRBV30; clone_size: NA
cdr3_nt: TGTGCCAGCGTGGCGGTCACTGAAGCTTTCTTT; cdr3_aa: CASVAVTEAFF; j_call: TRBJ1-1; d_call: NA; v_call: TRBV19; clone_size: NA
cdr3_nt: TGCGCCAGCAGCCAAATTGGGCTAGCGGGAGTGGAGGCAGATACGCAGTATTTT; cdr3_aa: CASSQIGLAGVEADTQYF; j_call: TRBJ2-3; d_call: TRBD2; v_call: TRBV4-1; clone_size: many
cdr3_nt: TGTGCCAGCAGCTTAGAGCGGAGCGGGGCGGCGAAAGAAGAGCAGTTCTTC; cdr3_aa: CASSLERSGAAKEEQFF; j_call: TRBJ2-1; d_call: TRBD2; v_call: TRBV7-8; clone_size: many
cdr3_nt: TGCGCCAGCAGCTTGGATAGGGTGAAGGGGACTGAAGCTTTCTTT; cdr3_aa: CASSLDRVKGTEAFF; j_call: TRBJ1-1; d_call: NA; v_call: TRBV5-1; clone_size: many
cdr3_nt: TGTGCCATCAGTGAGCCCAGGGAGTATGGCTACACCTTC; cdr3_aa: CAISEPREYGYTF; j_call: TRBJ1-2; d_call: NA; v_call: TRBV10-3; clone_size: once
cdr3_nt: TGCAGTGCCGGTGAGGACAGCCTTGAAGCTTTCTTT; cdr3_aa: CSAGEDSLEAFF; j_call: TRBJ1-1; d_call: NA; v_call: TRBV20-1; clone_size: few
cdr3_nt: TGTGCCAGCAGCCTTGGACTAGCGGGGGGGCCAGAGACCCAGTACTTC; cdr3_aa: CASSLGLAGGPETQYF; j_call: TRBJ2-5; d_call: TRBD2; v_call: TRBV7-7; clone_size: once
cdr3_nt: TGTGCCAGCAGCTTGGCATCGACAGGAATGACCTACGAGCAGTACTTC; cdr3_aa: CASSLASTGMTYEQYF; j_call: TRBJ2-7; d_call: NA; v_call: TRBV5-6; clone_size: many
cdr3_nt: TGTGCCAGCAGCCAAGATCCGCGGGGGCGGTACCAAGAGACCCAGTACTTC; cdr3_aa: CASSQDPRGRYQETQYF; j_call: TRBJ2-5; d_call: NA; v_call: TRBV3-1; clone_size: many
cdr3_nt: TGCAGCGTTGAAGGAGGGGCTTGGACTGAAGCTTTCTTT; cdr3_aa: CSVEGGAWTEAFF; j_call: TRBJ1-1; d_call: NA; v_call: TRBV29-1; clone_size: NA
cdr3_nt: TGTGCCAGCAGCCCCAGGTTGAACACCATATATTTT; cdr3_aa: CASSPRLNTIYF; j_call: TRBJ1-3; d_call: NA; v_call: TRBV11-3; clone_size: once
cdr3_nt: TGTGCCAGCAATTGGGACTATTCCTTTTCACCCCTCCACTTT; cdr3_aa: CASNWDYSFSPLHF; j_call: TRBJ1-6; d_call: NA; v_call: TRBV2; clone_size: few
cdr3_nt: TGTGCCATCAGGACAGGGGTGAATCAGCCCCAGCATTTT; cdr3_aa: CAIRTGVNQPQHF; j_call: TRBJ1-5; d_call: TRBD1; v_call: TRBV10-3; clone_size: many
cdr3_nt: TGCAGTGCTAGAGGCGTCGGGGGGGCCTATGAGCAGTTCTTC; cdr3_aa: CSARGVGGAYEQFF; j_call: TRBJ2-1; d_call: TRBD2; v_call: TRBV20-1; clone_size: many
cdr3_nt: TGTGCCAGCAGCTTCTCTTTTTACAATGAGCAGTTCTTC; cdr3_aa: CASSFSFYNEQFF; j_call: TRBJ2-1; d_call: NA; v_call: TRBV7-2; clone_size: few
cdr3_nt: TGTGCCAGCAGCGTAGACAGGGGGAGCACAGATACGCAGTATTTT; cdr3_aa: CASSVDRGSTDTQYF; j_call: TRBJ2-3; d_call: TRBD1; v_call: TRBV9; clone_size: many
cdr3_nt: TGTGCCAGCAGCTCAGACCGGGACAGGGTCCACGAGCAGTACTTC; cdr3_aa: CASSSDRDRVHEQYF; j_call: TRBJ2-7; d_call: TRBD1; v_call: TRBV7-9; clone_size: few
cdr3_nt: TGCAGTGCTGGACCCGGAGTCGAGCAGTTCTTC; cdr3_aa: CSAGPGVEQFF; j_call: TRBJ2-1; d_call: NA; v_call: TRBV20-1; clone_size: many
cdr3_nt: TGCGCCAGCAGCTCAGGGGGCGCGACTGGCACCGGGGAGCTGTTTTTT; cdr3_aa: CASSSGGATGTGELFF; j_call: TRBJ2-2; d_call: TRBD1; v_call: TRBV5-1; clone_size: NA
cdr3_nt: TGTGCCAGCAGTTTACGGCAGGGCTCCTACAATGAGCAGTTCTTC; cdr3_aa: CASSLRQGSYNEQFF; j_call: TRBJ2-1; d_call: NA; v_call: TRBV28; clone_size: many
cdr3_nt: TGTGCCATCAGTGAGTCAAGACGAAGACAGGGTGTCCACGGGCAGTACTTC; cdr3_aa: CAISESRRRQGVHGQYF; j_call: TRBJ2-7; d_call: TRBD1; v_call: TRBV10-3; clone_size: NA
cdr3_nt: TGCAGCGTTGCTAGGGGGCTAGCGGGGGGCCCCACAGATACGCAGTATTTT; cdr3_aa: CSVARGLAGGPTDTQYF; j_call: TRBJ2-3; d_call: TRBD2; v_call: TRBV29-1; clone_size: many
cdr3_nt: TGTGCCAGCTCATATAGCGGGAGGGACTCCTACAATGAGCAGTTCTTC; cdr3_aa: CASSYSGRDSYNEQFF; j_call: TRBJ2-1; d_call: TRBD2; v_call: TRBV18; clone_size: many
cdr3_nt: TGTGCCAGCAGCACCGTCGGGAGGAATTCACCCCTCCACTTT; cdr3_aa: CASSTVGRNSPLHF; j_call: TRBJ1-6; d_call: NA; v_call: TRBV7-6; clone_size: many
cdr3_nt: TGTGCCAGCAGATCTCCGGGACTAGCGGGAGCCACAGATACGCAGTATTTT; cdr3_aa: CASRSPGLAGATDTQYF; j_call: TRBJ2-3; d_call: TRBD2; v_call: TRBV6-6; clone_size: many
cdr3_nt: TGCGCCAGCAGCTTGGGGGGGCAAGAGCAGTACTTC; cdr3_aa: CASSLGGQEQYF; j_call: TRBJ2-7; d_call: NA; v_call: TRBV5-1; clone_size: many
cdr3_nt: TGCGCCAGCAGTAGGGACAGGGGAACCTACGAGCAGTACTTC; cdr3_aa: CASSRDRGTYEQYF; j_call: TRBJ2-7; d_call: TRBD1; v_call: TRBV10-1; clone_size: many
cdr3_nt: TGTGCCAGCGGGACAGGGGGCCAAGAGACCCAGTACTTC; cdr3_aa: CASGTGGQETQYF; j_call: TRBJ2-5; d_call: TRBD1; v_call: TRBV6-1; clone_size: many
cdr3_nt: TGCGCCAGCAGCTCGGGACTAGCGGGAGTCGATGAGCAGTTCTTC; cdr3_aa: CASSSGLAGVDEQFF; j_call: TRBJ2-1; d_call: TRBD2; v_call: TRBV5-1; clone_size: many
cdr3_nt: TGTGCCAGCAGCTCGATCTCCTACAATGAGCAGTTCTTC; cdr3_aa: CASSSISYNEQFF; j_call: TRBJ2-1; d_call: NA; v_call: TRBV7-2; clone_size: NA
cdr3_nt: TGTGCCAGCAGCGTAGGGGGACTAGGTTACGAGCAGTACTTC; cdr3_aa: CASSVGGLGYEQYF; j_call: TRBJ2-7; d_call: TRBD2; v_call: TRBV9; clone_size: few
cdr3_nt: TGTGCCAGCAGGCTGGGACTAGCGGGAGACTACGAGCAGTACTTC; cdr3_aa: CASRLGLAGDYEQYF; j_call: TRBJ2-7; d_call: TRBD2; v_call: TRBV27; clone_size: NA
cdr3_nt: TGTGCCATCAGGGCGGGAGGGCCTACAGATACGCAGTATTTT; cdr3_aa: CAIRAGGPTDTQYF; j_call: TRBJ2-3; d_call: TRBD2; v_call: TRBV10-3; clone_size: many
cdr3_nt: TGTGCCAGCTCACCACTTCCAAGCGGGAACAATGAGCAGTTCTTC; cdr3_aa: CASSPLPSGNNEQFF; j_call: TRBJ2-1; d_call: TRBD2; v_call: TRBV18; clone_size: NA
cdr3_nt: TGCAGTGTCTCGCCCGGCCTTCAGGAGCCCCAGCATTTT; cdr3_aa: CSVSPGLQEPQHF; j_call: TRBJ1-5; d_call: NA; v_call: TRBV20-1; clone_size: many
cdr3_nt: TGCAGTGCTCCCGACAGGCGAACCGGGGAGCTGTTTTTT; cdr3_aa: CSAPDRRTGELFF; j_call: TRBJ2-2; d_call: NA; v_call: TRBV20-1; clone_size: NA
cdr3_nt: TGTGCCAGCAGCGCAGCGGGGGGGCGATTGAATGAGCAGTTCTTC; cdr3_aa: CASSAAGGRLNEQFF; j_call: TRBJ2-1; d_call: TRBD2; v_call: TRBV9; clone_size: NA
cdr3_nt: TGTGCCAGCTGCGAGACAGGTACCGCCGGGGAGCTGTTTTTT; cdr3_aa: CASCETGTAGELFF; j_call: TRBJ2-2; d_call: NA; v_call: TRBV6-1; clone_size: NA
cdr3_nt: TGTGCCAGCAGTATCCTAGCGGGGGTCCCTCCAGATACGCAGTATTTT; cdr3_aa: CASSILAGVPPDTQYF; j_call: TRBJ2-3; d_call: TRBD2; v_call: TRBV12-3/TRBV12-4; clone_size: medium-sized
cdr3_nt: TGTGCCAGCACTCAGTTTGGAGCTGGCTACACCTTC; cdr3_aa: CASTQFGAGYTF; j_call: TRBJ1-2; d_call: NA; v_call: TRBV28; clone_size: many